This TCR beta chain was sequenced for a study of T cell responses to AZD1222 COVID-19 vaccine. This CDR3 has 15 amino acids. Trimming shortened V by 6 bases and J by 0 bases, and 12 bases separated the two germline ends. CDR1 MNHNY and CDR2 SVGAGI come from the germline V gene (reference sequence). Study results and limitations: Repertoire sampling happened only post peak T cell response.

The table came from immunoSEQ multiplex PCR; TCRdb's copy has only in-frame clones and leaves some out. The repertoire has approximately 64,000 clones, roughly 84% of them found once; the top ten carry roughly 7.3%. Regarding this clone: Its antigen remains unknown.

The input for sequencing was peripheral blood, taken on day 0 of AZD1222 vaccination. The origin of this receptor is an adult in good health. This chain links TRBV6-6 with TRBJ1-5; D not certain. CDR3 region: CASRSGIYSNQPQHF. The CDR3 region has the DNA TGTGCCAGCAGGTCCGGGATCTATAGCAATCAGCCCCAGCATTTT.